This record concerns one T cell receptor (beta chain) sequence. Its antigen is unknown. No clone much larger than this one lies a single base away; base qualities are absent. Specimens were post-treatment primary, local recurrence and metastasis tumors from poor-prognosis patients. Metastasis specimens were frozen resected lung metastases of osteosarcoma. This sample was included in a study of the immune and genomic landscape of osteosarcoma (dated by TCRdb to the early 2020s). For the study in its entirety: The overall cohort was composed of 48 pediatric and adult patients with high-grade osteosarcoma, and a median age at diagnosis of around 30 years (range roughly 5-85) was recorded. The cohort was enriched for poor-risk disease, with around 77% showing unfavorable pathologic response to standard therapy and more than 60% deceased. Patients in the overall cohort were under 65% male, and roughly 77% presented with localized disease at diagnosis. Osteosarcoma specimens were profiled with whole genome, RNA and T-cell receptor sequencing plus immunohistochemistry and reverse phase protein arrays so that immunogenic potential could be defined. TCR sequencing results were integrated with transcriptome, protein array and immunostaining data to characterize the osteosarcoma immunogenomic landscape. The goal of the study was to explain why immune checkpoint inhibitors have shown limited clinical activity in osteosarcoma. Each of a few patients provided a couple of samples from the same tumor site. Study-wide findings and limitations: Productive TCR clonality was found to be low overall, with an average of 0.09 and a maximum of 0.3, which suggested limited T-cell clonal expansion. Sample size was not determined by any statistical method, because osteosarcoma is rare and all possible samples were collected. TCR productive clonality was greater in the immune-hot C3 cluster than in the cold C1 cluster, although TCR productive clonality remained low overall. Clonality benchmarks came from external normal skin and healthy peripheral blood data rather than matched normal tissue. Matched blood was collected from only a couple of patients, alongside the frozen tumor specimens. In five cases, the repertoire was dominated by a single hyperexpanded clone, and fewer than 100 T-cell clonotypes were detected in all five cases.

TCR beta chain CDR3 regions were immunosequenced with the ImmunoSEQ Assay (Adaptive Biotechnologies). In the source study's methods: TCRB rearrangements, read counts, read proportions and gene usage were exported through the ImmunoSEQ Analyzer platform. Using productive rearrangements, T-cell clonality was calculated as 1 minus Pielou's evenness. In the clonal space homeostasis analysis, clonotypes were grouped as rare, small, medium, large or hyperexpanded (0.01 to 1 of the repertoire). TCR productive clonality was compared across immune clusters C1, C2 and C3 using the Wilcoxon rank sum test. This is the immuneACCESS table as TCRdb keeps it, with only in-frame sequences that have V and J called. A part of the clones is gone; compared with another copy, unresolved V genes explain less than half, and the rest is unexplained. V, J and clone size derive from that table, while D and trimming were established from the DNA sequence. This sample is represented by under 3,500 clones; approximately 78% of them were singletons. Roughly 9.7% of the sample lies in the top ten.

CDR1 ENHRY and CDR2 SYGVKD were looked up in the germline V gene. V is shortened by 10 bases, J by 0 bases, and the region joining them spans 13 bases. From its cysteine to its phenylalanine, the CDR3 spans 14 amino acids. Only CDR3 DNA remains: 42 bases, in frame from the first base. This sequence originates from a woman younger than 30 with osteosarcoma. The age is the age at diagnosis. The chain is made from TRBV10-3 and TRBJ1-5, with the D gene not confidently named. The sequenced sample consisted of metastatic tumor tissue from the lung. Taken with the paper, the label for cell subset or site translates to: lung metastasis of osteosarcoma. DNA sequence: TGTGCCACCAAACACTCAGATAGCAATCAGCCCCAGCATTTT. Its protein reads: CATKHSDSNQPQHF.